These T cell receptor beta chains were read from a single sample in a study of blood T cell repertoires in COVID-19. Measured with immunoSEQ multiplex PCR; TCRdb has only the in-frame clones, and not every one. The table has 250,000 or so clones, around 90% seen once. The sample was PBMCs or T cells enriched from blood (not recorded which). These TCRs come from a woman in her forties who had been exposed to COVID-19. The CDR3 runs from the conserved cysteine through the conserved F or W. Fields, in order: J gene, V gene, D gene, clone size, CDR3 protein, CDR3 DNA. D genes are given only for firm matches. Clone size, where shown, is once, few, many, or a class for clones that have expanded.

j_call: TRBJ1-4
v_call: TRBV4-2
d_call: .
clone_size: .
cdr3_aa: CASSQESQDEKLFF
cdr3_nt: TGTGCCAGCAGCCAAGAGTCCCAGGATGAAAAACTGTTTTTT

j_call: TRBJ2-7
v_call: TRBV4-1
d_call: TRBD2
clone_size: .
cdr3_aa: CASSPSGPYEQYF
cdr3_nt: TGCGCCAGCAGCCCTAGCGGACCCTACGAGCAGTACTTC

j_call: TRBJ1-1
v_call: TRBV9
d_call: TRBD1
clone_size: .
cdr3_aa: CASSPRDRGPGTEAFF
cdr3_nt: TGTGCCAGCAGCCCAAGGGACAGGGGGCCGGGCACTGAAGCTTTCTTT

j_call: TRBJ1-2
v_call: TRBV30
d_call: TRBD1
clone_size: .
cdr3_aa: CAWSSRTGSGYTF
cdr3_nt: TGTGCCTGGAGCTCTAGGACAGGCTCTGGCTACACCTTC

j_call: TRBJ2-1
v_call: TRBV5-5
d_call: TRBD1
clone_size: .
cdr3_aa: CASSLWGQSYNEQFF
cdr3_nt: TGTGCCAGCAGCTTGTGGGGACAGTCCTACAATGAGCAGTTCTTC

j_call: TRBJ1-5
v_call: TRBV15
d_call: .
clone_size: .
cdr3_aa: CATSTNSNQPQHF
cdr3_nt: TGTGCCACCAGCACCAATAGCAATCAGCCCCAGCATTTT

j_call: TRBJ2-5
v_call: TRBV12-3/TRBV12-4
d_call: .
clone_size: .
cdr3_aa: CASGDWEETQYF
cdr3_nt: TGTGCCAGCGGGGACTGGGAAGAGACCCAGTACTTC

j_call: TRBJ1-4
v_call: TRBV6-5
d_call: .
clone_size: .
cdr3_aa: CATPGETNEKLFF
cdr3_nt: TGTGCCACCCCCGGGGAGACTAATGAAAAACTGTTTTTT

j_call: TRBJ2-1
v_call: TRBV7-2
d_call: .
clone_size: .
cdr3_aa: CASSLDFSYNEQFF
cdr3_nt: TGTGCCAGCAGCCTGGACTTCTCCTACAATGAGCAGTTCTTC

j_call: TRBJ2-1
v_call: TRBV20-1
d_call: .
clone_size: .
cdr3_aa: CSASINPGEQFF
cdr3_nt: TGCAGTGCTAGTATTAATCCGGGTGAGCAGTTCTTC

j_call: TRBJ2-1
v_call: TRBV5-1
d_call: TRBD2
clone_size: once
cdr3_aa: CASSDGTSGHNEQFF
cdr3_nt: TGTGCCAGCAGCGACGGGACTAGCGGGCACAATGAGCAGTTCTTC

j_call: TRBJ1-2
v_call: TRBV28
d_call: TRBD1
clone_size: .
cdr3_aa: CASSQDRDLGGYTF
cdr3_nt: TGTGCCAGCAGCCAGGACAGGGATCTGGGTGGCTACACCTTC

j_call: TRBJ1-1
v_call: TRBV2
d_call: TRBD1
clone_size: .
cdr3_aa: CASSSQGALNTEAFF
cdr3_nt: TGTGCCAGCAGCTCACAGGGGGCTTTGAACACTGAAGCTTTCTTT

j_call: TRBJ1-6
v_call: TRBV27
d_call: TRBD1
clone_size: .
cdr3_aa: CASSRDSFNSPLHF
cdr3_nt: TGTGCCAGCAGTCGGGACAGTTTTAATTCACCCCTCCACTTT

j_call: TRBJ1-6
v_call: TRBV27
d_call: .
clone_size: .
cdr3_aa: CASKKQVDNSPLHF
cdr3_nt: TGTGCCAGTAAGAAGCAGGTAGACAATTCACCCCTCCACTTT

j_call: TRBJ2-5
v_call: TRBV5-1
d_call: TRBD1
clone_size: .
cdr3_aa: CASSKTGGAVETQYF
cdr3_nt: TGCGCCAGCAGCAAAACAGGGGGCGCGGTAGAGACCCAGTACTTC

j_call: TRBJ1-2
v_call: TRBV3-1/TRBV3-2
d_call: TRBD1
clone_size: .
cdr3_aa: CASSQPQGYYGYTF
cdr3_nt: TGTGCCAGCAGTCAACCACAGGGGTACTATGGCTACACCTTC

j_call: TRBJ1-6
v_call: TRBV5-4
d_call: .
clone_size: .
cdr3_aa: CASSLGSSSESPLHF
cdr3_nt: TGTGCCAGCAGCTTGGGGTCCAGCTCGGAGTCACCCCTCCACTTT

j_call: TRBJ2-2
v_call: TRBV7-9
d_call: TRBD2
clone_size: .
cdr3_aa: CASSRVGLARTGELFF
cdr3_nt: TGTGCCAGCAGCCGCGTGGGACTAGCGCGCACCGGGGAGCTGTTTTTT

j_call: TRBJ1-1
v_call: TRBV11-2
d_call: .
clone_size: .
cdr3_aa: CASSQMNTEAFF
cdr3_nt: TGTGCCAGCAGCCAGATGAACACTGAAGCTTTCTTT

j_call: TRBJ2-3
v_call: TRBV6-5
d_call: .
clone_size: once
cdr3_aa: CASSLSRLSTDTQYF
cdr3_nt: TGTGCCAGCAGCCTATCACGACTGAGCACAGATACGCAGTATTTT

j_call: TRBJ2-2
v_call: TRBV2
d_call: .
clone_size: once
cdr3_aa: CASSEQVITGELFF
cdr3_nt: TGTGCCAGCAGTGAACAGGTGATCACCGGGGAGCTGTTTTTT

j_call: TRBJ1-6
v_call: TRBV7-3
d_call: .
clone_size: .
cdr3_aa: CASSYRTDSPLHF
cdr3_nt: TGTGCCAGCAGCTACCGGACAGACTCACCCCTCCACTTT

j_call: TRBJ2-2
v_call: TRBV9
d_call: .
clone_size: .
cdr3_aa: CASSVAGTGELFF
cdr3_nt: TGTGCCAGCAGCGTGGCGGGAACCGGGGAGCTGTTTTTT

j_call: TRBJ2-1
v_call: TRBV4-1
d_call: .
clone_size: .
cdr3_aa: CASSQLTRNHEQFF
cdr3_nt: TGCGCCAGCAGCCAGTTGACACGTAACCATGAGCAGTTCTTC

j_call: TRBJ1-1
v_call: TRBV7-2
d_call: .
clone_size: .
cdr3_aa: CASSRGASWNTEAFF
cdr3_nt: TGTGCCAGCAGCCGGGGGGCCAGTTGGAACACTGAAGCTTTCTTT

j_call: TRBJ2-1
v_call: TRBV5-1
d_call: .
clone_size: .
cdr3_aa: CASSLGPTSSYNEQFF
cdr3_nt: TGTGCCAGCAGCTTGGGTCCGACAAGCTCCTACAATGAGCAGTTCTTC

j_call: TRBJ1-4
v_call: TRBV7-9
d_call: .
clone_size: .
cdr3_aa: CASSFNVGTNEKLFF
cdr3_nt: TGTGCCAGCAGCTTCAACGTCGGAACTAATGAAAAACTGTTTTTT

j_call: TRBJ2-1
v_call: TRBV11-3
d_call: TRBD2
clone_size: many
cdr3_aa: CASSLGTSVRNEQFF
cdr3_nt: TGTGCCAGCAGCTTAGGGACTAGCGTCCGTAATGAGCAGTTCTTC

j_call: TRBJ1-5
v_call: TRBV6-2/TRBV6-3
d_call: .
clone_size: .
cdr3_aa: CASSSPNRAGNQPQHF
cdr3_nt: TGTGCCAGCAGTTCCCCCAACAGGGCAGGCAATCAGCCCCAGCATTTT

j_call: TRBJ1-5
v_call: TRBV28
d_call: .
clone_size: .
cdr3_aa: CASTTANQPQHF
cdr3_nt: TGTGCCAGCACAACAGCCAATCAGCCCCAGCATTTT

j_call: TRBJ1-2
v_call: TRBV9
d_call: .
clone_size: once
cdr3_aa: CASSAMGQNYGYTF
cdr3_nt: TGTGCCAGCAGCGCGATGGGACAAAACTATGGCTACACCTTC

j_call: TRBJ1-1
v_call: TRBV23-1
d_call: TRBD1
clone_size: few
cdr3_aa: CASRGGGGRDTEAFF
cdr3_nt: TGCGCCAGCCGGGGTGGAGGGGGCCGTGACACTGAAGCTTTCTTT

j_call: TRBJ1-5
v_call: TRBV28
d_call: .
clone_size: few
cdr3_aa: CASSLIRVTSHQPQHF
cdr3_nt: TGTGCCAGCAGTTTAATCCGGGTTACCTCCCATCAGCCCCAGCATTTT

j_call: TRBJ2-2
v_call: TRBV10-3
d_call: TRBD2
clone_size: once
cdr3_aa: CASGLAGASNTGELFF
cdr3_nt: TGTGCCAGTGGACTAGCGGGGGCTTCGAACACCGGGGAGCTGTTTTTT

j_call: TRBJ2-5
v_call: TRBV5-8
d_call: TRBD2
clone_size: .
cdr3_aa: CASSFSSGRAVETQYF
cdr3_nt: TGTGCCAGCAGCTTCTCTAGCGGGAGGGCAGTGGAGACCCAGTACTTC

j_call: TRBJ1-6
v_call: TRBV5-1
d_call: .
clone_size: .
cdr3_aa: CASSLVGTDNSPLHF
cdr3_nt: TGTGCCAGCAGCTTGGTGGGCACTGATAATTCACCCCTCCACTTT

j_call: TRBJ2-7
v_call: TRBV4-3
d_call: TRBD1
clone_size: once
cdr3_aa: CASSPHGAEQGAHLYEQYF
cdr3_nt: TGCGCCAGCAGCCCCCACGGGGCCGAACAGGGGGCACATCTCTACGAGCAGTACTTC

j_call: TRBJ1-2
v_call: TRBV2
d_call: TRBD1
clone_size: .
cdr3_aa: CASSGTGGVYGYTF
cdr3_nt: TGTGCCAGCAGTGGGACAGGGGGCGTCTATGGCTACACCTTC

j_call: TRBJ1-1
v_call: TRBV4-3
d_call: .
clone_size: .
cdr3_aa: CASSQGGGRVGTEAFF
cdr3_nt: TGCGCCAGCAGCCAGGGGGGGGGAAGGGTTGGCACTGAAGCTTTCTTT

j_call: TRBJ1-5
v_call: TRBV5-1
d_call: .
clone_size: .
cdr3_aa: CASSLAEGGQDQPQHF
cdr3_nt: TGCGCCAGCAGCTTGGCCGAGGGAGGCCAGGACCAGCCCCAGCATTTT

j_call: TRBJ1-4
v_call: TRBV11-3
d_call: .
clone_size: .
cdr3_aa: CASSSRQGSEKLFF
cdr3_nt: TGTGCCAGCAGCTCACGCCAGGGCTCTGAAAAACTGTTTTTT

j_call: TRBJ2-2
v_call: TRBV9
d_call: TRBD1
clone_size: .
cdr3_aa: CASSVVGTGHGELFF
cdr3_nt: TGTGCCAGCAGCGTAGTTGGGACAGGCCACGGGGAGCTGTTTTTT

j_call: TRBJ2-2
v_call: TRBV7-3
d_call: .
clone_size: few
cdr3_aa: CASSPRVAGELFF
cdr3_nt: TGTGCCAGCAGCCCTCGGGTAGCCGGGGAGCTGTTTTTT

j_call: TRBJ2-7
v_call: TRBV19
d_call: TRBD1
clone_size: .
cdr3_aa: CASAAGTGYEQYF
cdr3_nt: TGTGCCAGCGCAGCCGGGACAGGGTACGAGCAGTACTTC